This note documents a single T cell receptor beta chain sequence. Antigen: not known. The data are from a study of graft-versus-host responses after intestinal transplantation. Study-wide background: Every transplant recipient was induced with anti-thymocyte globulin, then maintained on tacrolimus and steroids for around 3 years.

CDR3 length: 11 residues. Germline V gene lookup returns CDR1 LNHDA and CDR2 SQIVND (reference sequence). Trimming cost V 6 bases and J 7 bases, with 7 bases left between them. The repertoire was sequenced with immunoSEQ multiplex PCR; TCRdb's copy has only in-frame clones and lacks some. The sample contains roughly 50,000 clones, around 90% of which appear only once. This specimen consisted of unstimulated CD4+ T cells sorted from spleen or lymph node cells, obtained before transplant. The chain joins TRBV19 to TRBJ2-1; D unresolved. The source is a human donor who was the organ donor for an intestinal transplant. CDR3 amino acids: CASRMNNEQFF. As DNA, the CDR3 is TGTGCCAGTAGGATGAATAATGAGCAGTTCTTC.